The clone carrying this TCR beta chain was counted many times. Its specificity is unknown. With 10-nucleotide random UMIs, 5'RACE was used to make the cDNA. Over 190 million TCR-beta sequences, together covering 15-18 subjects, were produced by every individual sequencing run that was carried out. TCRdb passed the 5' RACE reads through MiXCR, listing each CDR3 protein once. Here the sample spans approximately 41,000 distinct CDR3 sequences, more than 14% being singletons. This entry is derived from a study of neurological immune-mediated disorders. Overall study results and limits: Subjects shared no identical expanded-clone CDR3 amino acid sequences, suggesting private TCR-beta repertoires in all groups.

The germline CDR1 and CDR2 sequences are SGHRS and YFSETQ. V gave up 0 bases and J gave up 6 bases; unmatched junction bases: 10. The CDR3 totals 16 residues. The rearrangement joins TRBV5-1 to TRBJ2-7, with 9 bases identical to TRBD2. The sequenced sample was CD4+ T cells from blood. The sequence was collected from a woman aged 55-69 years with HTLV-1-associated myelopathy (HAM/TSP). In nucleotides, the CDR3 is TGCGCCAGCAGCTTGGTTCCCCTAGCGGGGTTAGGCGAGCAGTACTTC. This codes for CASSLVPLAGLGEQYF.